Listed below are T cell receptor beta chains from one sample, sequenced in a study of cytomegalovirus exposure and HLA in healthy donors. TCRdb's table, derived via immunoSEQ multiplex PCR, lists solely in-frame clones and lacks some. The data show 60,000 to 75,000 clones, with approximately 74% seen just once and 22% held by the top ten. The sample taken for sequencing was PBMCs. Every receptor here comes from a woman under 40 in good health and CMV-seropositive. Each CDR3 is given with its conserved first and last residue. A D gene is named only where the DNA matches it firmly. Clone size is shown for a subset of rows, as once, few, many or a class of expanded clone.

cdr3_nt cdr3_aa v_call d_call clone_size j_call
TGTGCCAGCAGCTGGGAGCTAGCCGAACAACGGAATGAGCAGTTCTTC CASSWELAEQRNEQFF TRBV5-4 NA NA TRBJ2-1
TGCGCCAGCAGTTCGGACAGGGGGCAATATGGCTACACCTTC CASSSDRGQYGYTF TRBV5-1 TRBD1 NA TRBJ1-2
TGTGCCAGCAGCCTCGTTGGGACAGAAGCTTTCTTT CASSLVGTEAFF TRBV6-6 NA NA TRBJ1-1
TGTGCCAGCAGGGACAGGAATAGCAATCAGCCCCAGCATTTT CASRDRNSNQPQHF TRBV21-1 NA NA TRBJ1-5
TGTGCCAGCAGTTACGGCAGGGCCGGTGAGCAGTTCTTC CASSYGRAGEQFF TRBV6-5 NA NA TRBJ2-1
TGTGCCAGCAGCAGTGGAGACTATGGCTACACCTTC CASSSGDYGYTF TRBV6-5 NA NA TRBJ1-2
TGTGCCAGCAATAATCAGGGAGGATCAAATCAGCCCCAGCATTTT CASNNQGGSNQPQHF TRBV2 NA NA TRBJ1-5
TGTGCCAGCAGTTACTCCGGGGGCAATCAGCCCCAGCATTTT CASSYSGGNQPQHF TRBV6-5 NA NA TRBJ1-5
TGCGCCAGCAGCTTGGCGATGGGACAGATCTACGAGCAGTACTTC CASSLAMGQIYEQYF TRBV5-1 TRBD1 NA TRBJ2-7
TGTGCCAGCAGTTCCGACGGAGGGAACACTGAAGCTTTCTTT CASSSDGGNTEAFF TRBV6-6 NA few TRBJ1-1
TGTGCCAGCAGTGAAGGGAGTCAGCCCCAGCATTTT CASSEGSQPQHF TRBV6-1 NA NA TRBJ1-5
TGCAGTGCTAGAGACGCCCTCGGGGCTTTCTTT CSARDALGAFF TRBV20-1 NA NA TRBJ1-1
TGTGCCAGTAGGGAGGGGATTAGCACAGATACGCAGTATTTT CASREGISTDTQYF TRBV19 NA NA TRBJ2-3
TGTGCCAGCAGTCAGTACAACTATGGCTACACCTTC CASSQYNYGYTF TRBV9 NA NA TRBJ1-2
TGTGCCAGCAGTTCCGGTGAGGGAGCTCTCAATGAGCAGTTCTTC CASSSGEGALNEQFF TRBV28 NA NA TRBJ2-1
TGTGCCAGCCAAGCCCCCGACAGGGCGGGCAACGAGCAGTACTTC CASQAPDRAGNEQYF TRBV28 TRBD1 NA TRBJ2-7
TGTGCCAGCGGACAGGGCACTCAGCCCCAGCATTTT CASGQGTQPQHF TRBV6-5 TRBD1 NA TRBJ1-5
TGTGCCAGCAGCGTAGGGGTTAGCGGGAGACAAGAGACCCAGTACTTC CASSVGVSGRQETQYF TRBV9 TRBD2 few TRBJ2-5
TGTGCCACCAGCAGTCACAGGTCCCGGAACACTGAAGCTTTCTTT CATSSHRSRNTEAFF TRBV15 NA NA TRBJ1-1
TGTGCCACCCAAAACCCGACTAGCCGGCACAATGAGCAGTTCTTC CATQNPTSRHNEQFF TRBV10-3 TRBD2 NA TRBJ2-1
TGTGCCTGGTGGGGACAGAACACTGAAGCTTTCTTT CAWWGQNTEAFF TRBV30 NA NA TRBJ1-1
TGTGCCAGCAGCCTAGGGGCGCTCTACGAGCAGTACTTC CASSLGALYEQYF TRBV7-9 NA NA TRBJ2-7
TGTGCCAGCAGCTTAGTTCCAGGTCAGGAGCCCCAGCATTTT CASSLVPGQEPQHF TRBV7-2 NA NA TRBJ1-5
TGTGCCAGCTCAACGGGATCCCCCTACGAGCAGTACTTC CASSTGSPYEQYF TRBV18 NA NA TRBJ2-7
TGTGCCAGCGCACAGGCCGACACCGGGGAGCTGTTTTTT CASAQADTGELFF TRBV2 NA NA TRBJ2-2
TGTGCCAGCAGTTACACGGGGGATGAGCAGTTCTTC CASSYTGDEQFF TRBV6-6 NA NA TRBJ2-1
TGCGCCAGCAGCTTGGCCCCAGGGGGGCTCAATGAAAAACTGTTTTTT CASSLAPGGLNEKLFF TRBV5-1 TRBD1 NA TRBJ1-4
TGTGCCAGCACCCCCTTGGGGCAGGCATATGGCTACACCTTC CASTPLGQAYGYTF TRBV6-1 NA NA TRBJ1-2
TGCGCCAGCTCACTGGGGCCTTTAAATGAGCAGTTCTTC CASSLGPLNEQFF TRBV5-1 NA NA TRBJ2-1
TGTGCCAGCAGTAACCCCGTTGAGGGCGAGCAGTACTTC CASSNPVEGEQYF TRBV6-5 NA few TRBJ2-7
TGCGCCAGCAGCTTACAACCCAGCACAGATACGCAGTATTTT CASSLQPSTDTQYF TRBV5-1 NA NA TRBJ2-3
TGTGCCAGCAGTTACTCTAGGGGGGGCTACGAGCAGTACTTC CASSYSRGGYEQYF TRBV6-5 NA NA TRBJ2-7
TGCGCCAGCAGCCCTGAGAGGAGGCCGCAAAACAATGAGCAGTTCTTC CASSPERRPQNNEQFF TRBV4-1 NA NA TRBJ2-1
TGTGCCAGCAGCGGGACAAAAAACATTCAGTACTTC CASSGTKNIQYF TRBV5-6 NA NA TRBJ2-4
TGTGCCAGCAGCCAAGACTACGGGGCTGGGGCCAACGTCCTGACTTTC CASSQDYGAGANVLTF TRBV14 NA NA TRBJ2-6
TGTGCCAGCAGTCGGGACAGGGGGCCCCTTCGGTACGAGCAGTACTTC CASSRDRGPLRYEQYF TRBV28 TRBD1 NA TRBJ2-7
TGTGCCAGCAGTATACAGGGGGGTGGTTGGGAGCAGTACTTC CASSIQGGGWEQYF TRBV6-1 TRBD1 NA TRBJ2-7
TGTGCCAGCAGTTCTTTCAATCAGCCCCAGCATTTT CASSSFNQPQHF TRBV28 NA few TRBJ1-5
TGCGCCAGCAGCCCCTTCCGGGACAGAAACACTGAAGCTTTCTTT CASSPFRDRNTEAFF TRBV4-1 TRBD1 few TRBJ1-1
TGTGCCAGCAGCTTTGGAGATCAAGAGACCCAGTACTTC CASSFGDQETQYF TRBV7-8 NA NA TRBJ2-5
TGTGCCTGGAGTGGGGCGGGGGCAGCCAACACCATATATTTT CAWSGAGAANTIYF TRBV30 NA NA TRBJ1-3
TGTGCCAGCAGGCCACAGGTTCCCCCCTACGAGCAGTACTTC CASRPQVPPYEQYF TRBV28 NA NA TRBJ2-7
TGTGCCAGCAGTATCGCAGGGGCCTACAATCAGCCCCAGCATTTT CASSIAGAYNQPQHF TRBV6-1 NA NA TRBJ1-5
TGTGCCAGCAGCCGACAGAACCTCTATAGCAATCAGCCCCAGCATTTT CASSRQNLYSNQPQHF TRBV6-6 NA NA TRBJ1-5
TGTGCCAGTCAGGGATATGAGCAGTTCTTC CASQGYEQFF TRBV7-9 NA NA TRBJ2-1
TGTGCCTGGAGCTCGGGACTAGCGGGCGATGAGCAGTTCTTC CAWSSGLAGDEQFF TRBV30 TRBD2 NA TRBJ2-1
TGTGCCAGCAGCATCCGGGACAGCCGTCACACCGGGGAGCTGTTTTTT CASSIRDSRHTGELFF TRBV21-1 NA few TRBJ2-2
TGCGCCAGCAGCCAAGCCGAGTACCAAGAGACCCAGTACTTC CASSQAEYQETQYF TRBV4-1 NA NA TRBJ2-5
TGTGCCAGCAGTCCGGGGTCTGGAAACACCATATATTTT CASSPGSGNTIYF TRBV25-1 NA NA TRBJ1-3